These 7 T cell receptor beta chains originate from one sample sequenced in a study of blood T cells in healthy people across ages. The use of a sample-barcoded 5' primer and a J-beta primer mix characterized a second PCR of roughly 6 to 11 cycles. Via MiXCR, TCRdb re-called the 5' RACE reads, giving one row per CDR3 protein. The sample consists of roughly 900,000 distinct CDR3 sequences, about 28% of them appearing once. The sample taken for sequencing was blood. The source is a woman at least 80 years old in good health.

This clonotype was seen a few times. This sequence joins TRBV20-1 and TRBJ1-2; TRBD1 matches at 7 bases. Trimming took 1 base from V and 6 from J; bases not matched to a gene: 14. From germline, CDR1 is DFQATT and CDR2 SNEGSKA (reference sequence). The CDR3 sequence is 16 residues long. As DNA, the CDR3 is TGCAGTGCTAGAGCGACAGGGAGATCTGTCTTCGATGGCTACACCTTC. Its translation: CSARATGRSVFDGYTF.

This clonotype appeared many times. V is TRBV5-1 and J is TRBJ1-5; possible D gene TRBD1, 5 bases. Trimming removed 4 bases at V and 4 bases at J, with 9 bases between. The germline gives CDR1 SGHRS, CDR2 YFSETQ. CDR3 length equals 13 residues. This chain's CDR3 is CASSGDGNQPQHF. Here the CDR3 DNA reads TGCGCCAGCAGCGGGGACGGTAATCAGCCCCAGCATTTT.

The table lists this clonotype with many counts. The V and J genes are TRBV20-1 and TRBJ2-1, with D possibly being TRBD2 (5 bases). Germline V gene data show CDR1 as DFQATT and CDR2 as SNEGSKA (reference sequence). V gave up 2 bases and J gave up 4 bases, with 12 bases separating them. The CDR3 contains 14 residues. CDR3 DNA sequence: TGCAGTGCTAGACGGCAGGAGGTATACAATGAGCAGTTCTTC. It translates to CSARRQEVYNEQFF.

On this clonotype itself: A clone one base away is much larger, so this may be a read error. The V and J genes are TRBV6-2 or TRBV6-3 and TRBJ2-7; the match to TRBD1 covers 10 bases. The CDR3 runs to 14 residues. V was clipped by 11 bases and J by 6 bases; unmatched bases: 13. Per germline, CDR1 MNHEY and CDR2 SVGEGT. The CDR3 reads CAGTSPGQGSEQYF. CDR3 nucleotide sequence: TGTGCCGGCACCTCTCCGGGACAGGGGTCCGAGCAGTACTTC.

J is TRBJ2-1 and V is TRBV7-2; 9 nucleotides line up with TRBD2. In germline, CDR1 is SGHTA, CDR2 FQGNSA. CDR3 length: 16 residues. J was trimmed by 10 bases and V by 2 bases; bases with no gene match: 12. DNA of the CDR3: TGTGCCAGCAGCTTAATAGGGCGGGGGGGCCGAGGCGAGCAGTTCTTC. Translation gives CASSLIGRGGRGEQFF.

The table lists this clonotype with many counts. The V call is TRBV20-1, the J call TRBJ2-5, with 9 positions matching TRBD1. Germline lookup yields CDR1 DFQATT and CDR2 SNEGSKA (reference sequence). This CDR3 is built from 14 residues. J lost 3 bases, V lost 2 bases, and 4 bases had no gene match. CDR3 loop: CSARTDRGEETQYF. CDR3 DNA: TGCAGTGCTAGAACCGACAGGGGGGAAGAGACCCAGTACTTC.

The CDR3 loop reads CSARATGETSGSGVSSYEQYF. CDR3 DNA: TGCAGTGCTAGGGCGACAGGGGAGACTAGCGGGAGTGGTGTGAGCTCCTACGAGCAGTACTTC. The rearrangement uses TRBV20-1 and TRBJ2-7; TRBD2 matches at 12 bases. The V gene end was trimmed by 3 bases and the J gene end by 0 bases; junction bases not matched to a gene: 21. The CDR3 runs to 21 residues. Germline-derived CDR1 and CDR2 are DFQATT and SNEGSKA (reference sequence).